This T cell receptor beta chain derives from a study of metastatic and nonmetastatic thyroid tumors. The table lists this clone with many counts. All patients were untreated before thyroid surgery. TCRdb recomputed clones from the PCR reads via MiXCR. The data contain about 30,000 clones, 23% of them seen just once; the ten biggest clones take up over 2%. The CDR3 spans 13 residues. CDR1 is WNHNN, CDR2 SYGVQD, per germline (reference sequence). The germline V and J ends were trimmed by 4 bases and 2 bases, with 8 bases remaining between them. This sequence originates from a female donor with papillary thyroid cancer or a benign thyroid nodule (not recorded which). Some clones in this sample may be carry-over from other donors' samples. The sequenced sample consisted of blood. The chain combines TRBV10-1 with TRBJ1-1, with D perhaps TRBD1 (6 bases). The DNA for the CDR3 is TGCGCCAGCAGTGGGACAGACAACACTGAAGCTTTCTTT. This codes for CASSGTDNTEAFF.